Sequencing of this T cell receptor (beta chain) was carried out in a study of Ad26.COV2.S vaccination and SARS-CoV-2 variants (dated by TCRdb to the early 2020s). Regarding the complete study: Vaccine-arm donors were drawn from COV1001, a multicentre, randomized, double-blind, placebo-controlled phase I-IIa trial of Ad26.COV2.S in healthy adults. Ad26.COV2.S was given intramuscularly at 5x10^10 or 1x10^11 viral particles, as a single shot or as two shots 56 days apart. TCRbeta repertoire sequencing served as the tool for gauging how specific and how broad the SARS-CoV-2-reactive T cell receptors were following Ad26.COV2.S vaccination. A total of approximately 32 samples were included in the TCR-sequenced set, comprising about 20 Ad26.COV2.S vaccine recipients, 5 placebo recipients and 8 SARS-CoV-2 convalescent individuals. Trial participants were randomized into five groups of five: low-dose or high-dose Ad26.COV2.S given once or twice, or placebo on both occasions. Investigators remained blinded to trial group allocation during experiments and outcome assessment.

The immunoSEQ Assay was the method used to sequence TCRbeta CDR3 regions. After extraction, genomic DNA underwent amplification by bias-controlled multiplex PCR, followed by high-throughput sequencing. As for how the authors treated the data: To quantify the absolute abundance of every unique TCRbeta CDR3 region, sequences were collapsed and filtered. T cell fraction was estimated by normalizing TCRbeta template counts to usable DNA, with usable DNA measured through amplification of reference genes found in all nucleated cells. Repertoire TCRs were annotated as SARS-CoV-2-specific when V gene, CDR3 amino acid sequence and J gene were exactly matched to a known reactive TCR set. The reference SARS-CoV-2 TCR set came from MIRA and was filtered for enrichment in COVID-19-positive ImmuneCODE repertoires, removing public or cross-reactive TCRs. Using the MIRA antigens, annotated TCRs were further analysed by specific ORF or by position within an ORF. Breadth was defined as annotated unique rearrangements over total unique productive rearrangements; depth was the summed frequency of those rearrangements. Group comparisons of TCR breadth used two-sided Wilcoxon rank-sum tests. In TCRdb, the immuneACCESS table is reduced to in-frame sequences with V and J assigned. These tables do not hold every clone; where another copy was compared, an unresolved V gene accounts for under half, and the others remain unexplained. The V and J calls and clone size come from that table; D and trimming were worked out from the DNA. This sample lists about 680,000 clones; roughly 90% were detected once. Over 1.3% of the sample is in the top ten clones.

What the work shows at the level of the full study, not this receptor alone: Comparable non-spike TCR breadth was observed between vaccine and placebo recipients, consistent with only spike being contained in the vaccine. Compared with placebo recipients, Ad26.COV2.S recipients showed higher spike-specific TCR breadth (P = 0.0014). Substantial breadth of spike-specific CD8+ and CD4+ T cell responses was reported after vaccination. The authors noted that the TCR breadth and depth analyses may have underestimated total T cell responses. Comparing responses between vaccine doses or regimens was not something the study was powered to do.

Sample treatment or condition, as interpreted from the label and publication: around 19 received Ad26.COV2.S at low or high dose, single or two shots; about five received placebo; per-sample allocation not given. Repertoires of vaccine and placebo recipients were sequenced from samples taken on day 63 after the first injection. Between 29 July and 7 August 2020, Cohort 1b enrolled approximately 26 adults aged 18-55 years at one site in Boston, USA. As a vaccine, Ad26.COV2.S was a replication-incompetent adenovirus type 26 vector that expressed a prefusion-stabilized SARS-CoV-2 spike protein derived from the original Wuhan strain. A note on this clone: It has no known antigen specificity. The record has no base qualities; no much larger clone is one base away.

Via the germline V gene, CDR1 is SGHTS and CDR2 YDEGEE. For this chain, trimming is 4 bases at the V end and 4 bases at the J end, and the number of junction bases without a gene match is 7. Taken from cysteine to phenylalanine, the CDR3 has 15 residues. The read is trimmed to its CDR3 DNA, 45 bases read in frame from base 1. The rearrangement joined TRBV5-8 to TRBJ1-5; 8 bases in between match TRBD1. Material: peripheral blood, obtained in a trial of Ad26.COV2.S vaccine versus placebo. The TCR was taken from a person aged 18-65 years who received the Ad26.COV2.S COVID-19 vaccine or a placebo. Here is the DNA: TGTGCCAGCAGCAGCGGACAGGGAAGTAATCAGCCCCAGCATTTT. Its protein reads: CASSSGQGSNQPQHF.